This T cell receptor beta chain was found in a study of glioma-infiltrating T cells. Whole-study context: Samples included WHO grade II oligodendrogliomas or astrocytomas and initial-diagnosis grade IV glioblastomas. Glioma patients had dexamethasone for six or fewer days before surgery.

Using RNA template, CDR3s of TCR alpha and beta were amplified with iRepertoire arm-PCR. TCRdb redid the calling of the multiplex PCR reads with MiXCR, one entry per CDR3 protein. The sample consists of a few hundred thousand distinct CDR3 sequences, around 45% of them appearing once. This clonotype was observed at least ten times. Trimming took off 3 bases at V and 2 bases at J, with 11 bases between the two ends. This CDR3 comprises 16 residues. CDR1 is MNHEY, CDR2 SVGEGT, per germline. The V and J genes are TRBV6-2 or TRBV6-3 and TRBJ2-6; weak D call: TRBD2 (5 bases). This clonotype was sampled from a human donor with low-grade glioma or glioblastoma, undergoing nonglioma brain surgery, or in good health (not recorded which). Specimen: glioma tissue, nonneoplastic brain tissue, or PBMCs (not recorded which). The CDR3 nucleotides read TGTGCCAGCAGTTATTGGGTCGGGACTGGGGCCAACGTCCTGACTTTC. It specifies CASSYWVGTGANVLTF.